Each of the 23 T cell receptor beta chains below was sequenced from the same sample in a study of blood T cell repertoires in COVID-19. TCRdb's table, derived via immunoSEQ multiplex PCR, lists solely in-frame clones and lacks some. The sample yields around 400,000 clones, approximately 89% seen once. The sample consisted of PBMCs or T cells enriched from blood (not recorded which). These receptors all come from a middle-aged woman who had been exposed to COVID-19.

V and J are TRBV30 and TRBJ2-2; weak D call: TRBD1 (6 bases). The CDR3 is 14 residues long. Trimming pared 3 bases from V and 3 bases from J, leaving 11 bases between. Germline CDR1 and CDR2: GTSNPN and SVGIG (reference sequence). CDR3 nucleotide sequence: TGTGCCTGGAGACGGACAGCCGACACCGGGGAGCTGTTTTTT. Its protein is CAWRRTADTGELFF.

The V gene is TRBV9, the J gene TRBJ1-6, with 9 bases fitting TRBD1. This CDR3 comprises 15 residues. The germline CDR1 and CDR2 sequences are SGDLS and YYNGEE. V gave up 4 bases and J gave up 7 bases; unmatched junction bases: 6. CDR3 nucleotide sequence: TGTGCCAGCAGCCCGGACAGGGGACGAAATTCACCCCTCCACTTT. It yields the protein CASSPDRGRNSPLHF.

The V gene is TRBV10-3, the J gene TRBJ1-2, with D possibly TRBD1 on 6 matching bases. CDR1 is ENHRY and CDR2 is SYGVKD in the germline V gene. This CDR3 has 16 residues. Deletions cut 2 bases from V and 8 bases from J, with 21 bases between. The CDR3 loop is CAISENRDTSKAGYTF. DNA for the CDR3: TGTGCCATCAGTGAGAACCGGGACACCTCAAAAGCGGGCTACACCTTC.

The chain recombines TRBV6-2 or TRBV6-3 with TRBJ2-4, with a weak D call TRBD1 (5 bases). Trimming took off 5 bases at V and 9 bases at J, with 11 bases between the two ends. The germline V gene encodes CDR1 MNHEY and CDR2 SVGEGT. This CDR3 has 12 residues. CDR3 in DNA: TGTGCCAGCAGTGTCAGGGTAGGCATTCAGTACTTC. It codes for CASSVRVGIQYF.

The V gene is TRBV14, the J gene TRBJ2-2; D not certain. Germline CDR1 is SGHDN and CDR2 is FVKESK. Trimming left V 4 bases short and J 1 base short, with 10 bases between. This CDR3 comprises 15 residues. As DNA, the CDR3 is TGTGCCAGCAGCCGCGACATATTGAACACCGGGGAGCTGTTTTTT. It specifies CASSRDILNTGELFF.

The J gene is TRBJ1-3, the V gene TRBV6-6; D is possibly TRBD1 (6 bases). The CDR3 sequence is 14 residues long. Germline lookup yields CDR1 MNHNY and CDR2 SVGAGI (reference sequence). Trimming took off 10 bases at V and 1 base at J, with 14 bases between the two ends. The CDR3 loop reads CATLDSASGNTIYF. The CDR3 DNA sequence: TGTGCCACGTTGGACAGTGCGTCTGGAAACACCATATATTTT.

The chain joins TRBV5-1 to TRBJ2-3; no reliable D call. This CDR3 region has 13 residues. The ends were cut back, 4 bases at V and 2 bases at J, with 8 bases in the middle. Germline-derived CDR1 and CDR2 are SGHRS and YFSETQ. CDR3 nucleotides: TGCGCCAGCAGCGCGGTGATCACAGATACGCAGTATTTT. Its translation is CASSAVITDTQYF.

This clone was seen only once. The V and J genes are TRBV5-1 and TRBJ1-2; possible D gene TRBD1, 5 bases. V shed 4 bases and J shed 4 bases, with 11 bases lying between them. CDR1 and CDR2 (germline): SGHRS, YFSETQ. This CDR3 region has 13 residues. The CDR3 DNA follows: TGCGCCAGCAGCCCGGGGGACGGCTATGGCTACACCTTC. Translated: CASSPGDGYGYTF.

The chain recombines TRBV18 with TRBJ2-1, with TRBD1 as a possible D gene (5 bases). The CDR3 has 17 amino acids. Per the germline V gene, CDR1 is KGHSH and CDR2 is LQKENI. V was cut by 3 bases and J by 5 bases, with 20 bases left in between. The CDR3 bases are TGTGCCAGCTCACCCCTGGGGCAGGGCCGAGCTCACAATGAGCAGTTCTTC. This encodes CASSPLGQGRAHNEQFF. The full variable domain, completed using reference TRBV18 and TRBJ2-1, is NAGVMQNPRHLVRRRGQEARLRCSPMKGHSHVYWYRQLPEEGLKFMVYLQKENIIDESGMPKERFSAEFPKEGPSILRIQQVVRGDSAAYFCASSPLGQGRAHNEQFFGPGTRLTVL.

The V and J genes are TRBV5-4 and TRBJ2-3; D is possibly TRBD2 (7 bases). V lost 10 bases to trimming and J lost 0 bases, with 18 bases between them. CDR3 length: 15 amino acids. Germline V gene data show CDR1 as SGHNT and CDR2 as YYREEE (reference sequence). The CDR3 is CAGGGRGYSTDTQYF. The CDR3 nucleotides are TGTGCCGGCGGGGGCAGGGGCTACAGCACAGATACGCAGTATTTT.

CDR3 residues: CASSLDLAGRGTNEQFF. CDR3 bases: TGCGCCAGCAGCTTGGATCTAGCGGGGAGGGGTACAAATGAGCAGTTCTTC. The V gene is TRBV5-1, the J gene TRBJ2-1; 9 nucleotides line up with TRBD2. Trimming removed 0 bases from V and 7 bases from J; junction bases left unmatched: 11. The CDR3 is 17 amino acids. The V gene's germline CDR1 is SGHRS and CDR2 YFSETQ. Full variable domain (outside the CDR3, taken from reference TRBV5-1 and TRBJ2-1): KAGVTQTPRYLIKTRGQQVTLSCSPISGHRSVSWYQQTPGQGLQFLFEYFSETQRNKGNFPGRFSGRQFSNSRSEMNVSTLELGDSALYLCASSLDLAGRGTNEQFFGPGTRLTVL.

The chain combines TRBV6-1 with TRBJ1-2; maybe TRBD1 (5 bases). This CDR3 is 15 amino acids long. Trimming took off 2 bases at V and 4 bases at J, with 14 bases between the two ends. Per the germline V gene, CDR1 is MNHNS and CDR2 is SASEGT. The CDR3 sequence: CASSERRDSLYGYTF. CDR3 in DNA: TGTGCCAGCAGTGAACGTAGAGACAGCCTCTATGGCTACACCTTC.

The chain uses TRBV5-1 and TRBJ1-1; D unclear. V was clipped by 1 base and J by 4 bases, with 11 bases between them. The CDR3 sequence is 14 residues long. CDR1 is SGHRS and CDR2 is YFSETQ in the germline V gene. The chain's CDR3 is CASSLTGKGTEAFF. The CDR3 nucleotides are TGCGCCAGCAGCTTGACGGGGAAAGGCACTGAAGCTTTCTTT.

The CDR3 bases are TGTGCCAGCAGCAGCGGGCTCTCTGGAAACACCATATATTTT. Its translation is CASSSGLSGNTIYF. V and J are TRBV5-4 and TRBJ1-3; D gene ambiguous. This CDR3 is 14 amino acids long. V was shortened by 4 bases and J by 0 bases, with 8 bases between the two germline ends. Germline V lookup: CDR1 SGHNT, CDR2 YYREEE (reference sequence).

V gene TRBV5-1 combines with J gene TRBJ1-5; possibly TRBD1 for D (5 bases). Germline CDR1 is SGHRS and CDR2 is YFSETQ. V lost 4 bases to trimming and J lost 7 bases, with 15 bases between them. The CDR3 is 14 residues long. The CDR3 sequence: CASSPLGGDQPQHF. The CDR3 DNA follows: TGCGCCAGCAGCCCGTTAGGAGGGGACCAGCCCCAGCATTTT.

V and J are TRBV15 and TRBJ1-2; 10 bases are a match to TRBD1. Germline CDR1 LNHNV, CDR2 YYDKDF (reference sequence). This CDR3 region has 16 residues. V lost 2 bases to trimming and J lost 4 bases; unmatched junction nucleotides: 7. The CDR3 DNA is TGTGCCACCAGCAGACTAGGGACAGGGGAAGGCTATGGCTACACCTTC. Its translation is CATSRLGTGEGYGYTF.

V is TRBV6-1 and J is TRBJ1-2; D possibly corresponds to TRBD1 (6 bases). The V and J ends lost 4 bases and 0 bases respectively, with 15 bases between them. Germline V gives CDR1 MNHNS, CDR2 SASEGT. The CDR3 length is 16 residues. The CDR3 DNA follows: TGTGCCAGCAGTGGGCTAGGGGACAACTCTAACTATGGCTACACCTTC. Amino acids: CASSGLGDNSNYGYTF.

The V and J genes are TRBV11-2 and TRBJ1-2, with a tentative D call TRBD1 (5 bases). Germline V CDR1 and CDR2: SGHAT, FQNNGV. V lost 5 bases and J lost 3, with 10 bases in between. The CDR3 contains 13 residues. CDR3 region: CASSRGGDYGYTF. CDR3 in DNA: TGTGCCAGCAGCCGTGGGGGGGACTATGGCTACACCTTC. Filled out from reference TRBV11-2 and TRBJ1-2, the complete variable domain reads EAGVAQSPRYKIIEKRQSVAFWCNPISGHATLYWYQQILGQGPKLLIQFQNNGVVDDSQLPKDRFSAERLKGVDSTLKIQPAKLEDSAVYLCASSRGGDYGYTFGSGTRLTVV.

The V call is TRBV10-1, the J call TRBJ2-3; D may be TRBD1 (5 bases). With 4 bases removed from V and 4 bases from J, the gap between germline ends came to 21 bases. CDR3 length equals 17 residues. Germline CDR1 is WNHNN and CDR2 is SYGVQD (reference sequence). CDR3 coding DNA: TGCGCCAGCAGTGCCGTAGAAGGACATGGGGTTGCAGATACGCAGTATTTT. Residues: CASSAVEGHGVADTQYF.

J is TRBJ2-1 and V is TRBV2; the D gene is possibly TRBD2 (5 bases). The germline V gene has CDR1 SNHLY and CDR2 FYNNEI. CDR3 length: 13 residues. V lost 11 bases, J lost 5 bases, and 16 bases lay in between. The CDR3 DNA sequence: TGTGCCCGCGGAGGTACGGCGAACAATGAGCAGTTCTTC. The encoded protein is CARGGTANNEQFF. Combining the CDR3 with reference TRBV2 and TRBJ2-1 gives the whole variable domain EPEVTQTPSHQVTQMGQEVILRCVPISNHLYFYWYRQILGQKVEFLVSFYNNEISEKSEIFDDQFSVERPDGSNFTLKIRSTKLEDSAMYFCARGGTANNEQFFGPGTRLTVL.

The CDR3 is CASSLLLKAVDTEAFF. In nucleotides, the CDR3 is TGTGCCAGCAGCTTACTCCTTAAGGCGGTTGACACTGAAGCTTTCTTT. The chain joins TRBV11-2 to TRBJ1-1; D not certain. The CDR3 runs 16 residues. Germline CDR1 and CDR2: SGHAT and FQNNGV. Trimming removed 2 bases at V and 3 bases at J, with 16 bases between.

The CDR3 loop is CASSSKRQLSSYEQYF. The CDR3 DNA follows: TGTGCCAGCAGTTCTAAACGACAGCTAAGCTCCTACGAGCAGTACTTC. The chain combines TRBV28 with TRBJ2-7, with D maybe TRBD1 (5 bases). The CDR3 loop spans 16 amino acids. V dropped 4 bases and J dropped 0 bases, with 16 bases sitting between them. Germline loops: CDR1 MDHEN, CDR2 SYDVKM.

The chain combines TRBV7-9 with TRBJ2-7; tentative D call: TRBD1 (6 bases). V was trimmed by 5 bases and J by 2 bases, leaving 10 bases between them. The CDR3 extends over 13 amino acids. Germline CDR1 SEHNR, CDR2 FQNEAQ (reference sequence). The DNA for the CDR3 is TGTGCCAGCAGCATCGGACAGACCTACGAGCAGTACTTC. The encoded protein is CASSIGQTYEQYF.